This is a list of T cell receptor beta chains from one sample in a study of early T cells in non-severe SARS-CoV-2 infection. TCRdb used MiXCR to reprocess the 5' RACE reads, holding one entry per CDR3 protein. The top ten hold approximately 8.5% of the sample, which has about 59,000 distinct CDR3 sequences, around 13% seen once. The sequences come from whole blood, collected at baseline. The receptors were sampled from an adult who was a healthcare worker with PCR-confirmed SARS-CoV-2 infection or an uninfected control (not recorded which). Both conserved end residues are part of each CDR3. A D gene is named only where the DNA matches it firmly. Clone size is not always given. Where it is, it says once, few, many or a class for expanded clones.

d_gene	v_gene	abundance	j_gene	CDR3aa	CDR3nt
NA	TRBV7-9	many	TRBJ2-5	CAARRGPQETQYF	TGTGCCGCCCGGCGGGGACCCCAAGAGACCCAGTACTTC
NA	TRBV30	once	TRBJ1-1	CAWSVPFNTEAFF	TGTGCCTGGAGTGTACCCTTCAACACTGAAGCTTTCTTT
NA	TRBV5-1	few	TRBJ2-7	CASRPGVALYEQYF	TGCGCCAGCAGACCTGGGGTGGCCCTCTACGAGCAGTACTTC
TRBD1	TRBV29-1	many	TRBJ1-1	CSFLTGKLAFF	TGCAGCTTCCTGACAGGGAAGTTGGCTTTCTTT
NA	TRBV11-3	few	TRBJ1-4	CASSYATNEKLFF	TGTGCCAGCAGTTACGCAACTAATGAAAAACTGTTTTTT
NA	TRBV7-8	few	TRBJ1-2	CASSLRRGLYGYTF	TGTGCCAGCAGCCTAAGGAGGGGACTCTATGGCTACACCTTC
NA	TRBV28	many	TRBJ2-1	CASQRGVKQFF	TGTGCCTCGCAGAGAGGGGTAAAGCAGTTCTTC
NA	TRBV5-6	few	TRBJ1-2	CASSTGQFGYTF	TGTGCCAGCAGCACAGGACAGTTCGGCTACACCTTC
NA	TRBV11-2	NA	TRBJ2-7	CASSLDPREQYF	TGTGCCAGCAGCTTAGACCCCCGCGAGCAGTACTTC
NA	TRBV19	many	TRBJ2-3	CASSISHSDTQYF	TGTGCCAGTAGCATTTCCCACTCAGATACGCAGTATTTT
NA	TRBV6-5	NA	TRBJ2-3	CASSPVFGTTDTQYF	TGTGCCAGCAGCCCAGTGTTCGGGACAACAGATACGCAGTATTTT
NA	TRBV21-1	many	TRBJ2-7	CASSQGKDRGIYEQYF	TGTGCCAGCAGTCAAGGGAAGGACAGGGGGATCTACGAGCAGTACTTC
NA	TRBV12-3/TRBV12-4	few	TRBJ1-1	CASSRTPNTEAFF	TGTGCCAGCAGTCGGACGCCGAACACTGAAGCTTTCTTT
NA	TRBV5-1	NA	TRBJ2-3	CASSLAELGLETDTQYF	TGCGCCAGCAGCTTGGCCGAACTTGGGCTAGAAACAGATACGCAGTATTTT
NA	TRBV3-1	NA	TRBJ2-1	CASRGLLDEQFF	TGTGCCAGTCGGGGACTCCTGGATGAGCAGTTCTTC
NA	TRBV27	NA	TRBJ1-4	CASSLSSTTNEKLFF	TGTGCCAGCAGTTTATCCAGCACAACTAATGAAAAACTGTTTTTT
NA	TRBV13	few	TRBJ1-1	CASSLRTVGIANTEAFF	TGTGCCAGCAGCTTAAGGACAGTAGGTATCGCGAACACTGAAGCTTTCTTT
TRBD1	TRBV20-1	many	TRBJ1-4	CSASSGTGLEKLFF	TGCAGTGCTAGCAGCGGGACAGGGTTGGAAAAACTGTTTTTT
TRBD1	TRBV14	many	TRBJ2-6	CASSAPTGIGSGANVLTF	TGTGCCAGCAGCGCGCCGACAGGGATTGGCTCTGGGGCCAACGTCCTGACTTTC
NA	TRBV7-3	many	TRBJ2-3	CASSSAGITDTQYF	TGTGCCAGCAGCTCGGCAGGGATCACAGATACGCAGTATTTT
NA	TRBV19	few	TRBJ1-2	CASTLPGRGANYGYTF	TGTGCCAGTACCCTCCCCGGGAGGGGCGCGAACTATGGCTACACCTTC
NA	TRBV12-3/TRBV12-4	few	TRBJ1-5	CASSPGIRGLEPQHF	TGTGCCAGCAGTCCCGGTATTCGAGGGTTAGAGCCCCAGCATTTT
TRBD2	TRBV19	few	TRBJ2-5	CASSGGGQETQYF	TGTGCCAGTAGCGGGGGGGGCCAAGAGACCCAGTACTTC
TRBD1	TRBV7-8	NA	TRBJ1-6	CASSLGTGDGSPLHF	TGTGCCAGCAGCTTAGGGACAGGGGACGGATCACCCCTCCACTTT
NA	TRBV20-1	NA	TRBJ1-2	CSASTQHGYTF	TGCAGTGCCAGCACCCAACATGGCTACACCTTC
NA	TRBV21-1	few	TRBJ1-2	CASSKAGRYGYTF	TGTGCCAGCAGCAAAGCCGGACGCTATGGCTACACCTTC
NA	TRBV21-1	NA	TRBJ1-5	CASRDRDSKGRNQPQHF	TGTGCCAGCAGAGACCGGGACTCCAAAGGGCGCAATCAGCCCCAGCATTTT
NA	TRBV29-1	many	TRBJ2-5	CSVGRASGPQETQYF	TGCAGCGTTGGAAGGGCCTCGGGGCCTCAAGAGACCCAGTACTTC
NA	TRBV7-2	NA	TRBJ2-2	CASSPGGGELFF	TGTGCCAGCAGCCCCGGCGGCGGGGAGCTGTTTTTT
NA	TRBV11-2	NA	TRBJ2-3	CASSLDLGSGRSVDTQYF	TGTGCCAGCAGCTTAGATCTCGGGAGCGGACGTAGTGTAGATACGCAGTATTTT
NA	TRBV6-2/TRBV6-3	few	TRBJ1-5	CASSRTTRGRLSNQPQHF	TGTGCCAGCAGTCGGACGACCAGGGGCCGCCTCAGCAATCAGCCCCAGCATTTT
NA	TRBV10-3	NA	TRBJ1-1	CAISDSVVTEAFF	TGTGCCATCAGTGACTCAGTCGTCACTGAAGCTTTCTTT
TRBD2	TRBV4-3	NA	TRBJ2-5	CASSQGIIRTSGKETQYF	TGCGCCAGCAGCCAAGGAATTATAAGGACTAGCGGGAAAGAGACCCAGTACTTC
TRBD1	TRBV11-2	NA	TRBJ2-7	CASSLDGTGAHEQYF	TGTGCCAGCAGCTTAGATGGGACAGGGGCCCACGAGCAGTACTTC
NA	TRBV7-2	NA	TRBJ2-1	CASSQEGGPYNEQFF	TGTGCCAGCAGCCAAGAGGGTGGCCCCTACAATGAGCAGTTCTTC
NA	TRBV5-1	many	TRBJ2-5	CASSINQETQYF	TGCGCCAGCAGCATCAACCAAGAGACCCAGTACTTC
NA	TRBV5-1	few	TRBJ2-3	CASSLAVGSTDTQYF	TGCGCCAGCAGCTTGGCCGTCGGGAGCACAGATACGCAGTATTTT
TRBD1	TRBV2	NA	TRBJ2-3	CASTEGTGVDTQYF	TGTGCCAGCACCGAAGGGACAGGGGTAGATACGCAGTATTTT
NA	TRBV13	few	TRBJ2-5	CASSPTWRPQETQYF	TGTGCCAGCAGCCCTACCTGGAGGCCCCAAGAGACCCAGTACTTC
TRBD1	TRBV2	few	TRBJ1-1	CASCRTGVNTEAFF	TGTGCCAGCTGTAGGACAGGGGTGAACACTGAAGCTTTCTTT
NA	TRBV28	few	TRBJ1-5	CASTGTRNQPQHF	TGTGCCAGCACGGGAACCCGAAATCAGCCCCAGCATTTT
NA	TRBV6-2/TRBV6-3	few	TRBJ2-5	CASSDFQETQYF	TGTGCCAGCAGTGACTTCCAAGAGACCCAGTACTTC
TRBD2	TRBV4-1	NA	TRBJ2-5	CASSQALAASGEETQYF	TGCGCCAGCAGCCAAGCCTTGGCCGCTAGCGGAGAAGAGACCCAGTACTTC
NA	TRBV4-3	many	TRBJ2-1	CASSQDIVVRRAVHNEQFF	TGCGCCAGCAGCCAAGATATTGTAGTTCGCCGGGCGGTACACAATGAGCAGTTCTTC
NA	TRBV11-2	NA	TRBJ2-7	CASSLDRRGWAYEQYF	TGTGCCAGCAGCTTAGATCGGCGGGGCTGGGCCTACGAGCAGTACTTC
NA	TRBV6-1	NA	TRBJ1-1	CASRPSTEAFF	TGTGCCAGCAGACCCAGCACTGAAGCTTTCTTT
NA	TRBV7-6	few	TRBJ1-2	CASSYTGNYGYTF	TGTGCTAGCAGCTATACAGGGAACTATGGCTACACCTTC
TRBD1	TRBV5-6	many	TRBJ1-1	CASSLTGGAGTEAFF	TGTGCCAGCAGCCTGACAGGGGGCGCGGGAACTGAAGCTTTCTTT
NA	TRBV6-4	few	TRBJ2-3	CASSDDSTDTQYF	TGTGCCAGCAGTGACGACAGCACAGATACGCAGTATTTT
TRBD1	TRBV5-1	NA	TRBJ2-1	CASSSGGSSYNEQFF	TGCGCCAGCAGCTCAGGGGGCAGCTCCTACAATGAGCAGTTCTTC
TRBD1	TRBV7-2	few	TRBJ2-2	CASSWGTEAGELFF	TGTGCCAGCAGCTGGGGGACAGAAGCCGGGGAGCTGTTTTTT
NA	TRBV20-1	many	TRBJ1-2	CSARDLDHGDGDRYGYTF	TGCAGTGCTAGAGATCTCGATCACGGGGACGGAGACCGCTATGGCTACACCTTC
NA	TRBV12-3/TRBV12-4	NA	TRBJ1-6	CASSLDSRSPLHF	TGTGCCAGCAGTTTAGATAGCCGATCACCCCTCCACTTT
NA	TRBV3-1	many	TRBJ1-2	CASSRQAGYTF	TGTGCCAGCAGCCGACAGGCTGGCTACACCTTC
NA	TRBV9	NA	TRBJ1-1	CASSVETGDMNTEAFF	TGTGCCAGCAGCGTAGAGACAGGTGACATGAACACTGAAGCTTTCTTT
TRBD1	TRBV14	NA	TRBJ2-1	CASSHGPGRGSYNEQFF	TGTGCCAGCAGCCATGGGCCGGGCAGGGGGTCCTACAATGAGCAGTTCTTC
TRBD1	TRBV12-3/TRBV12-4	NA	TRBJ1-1	CASRNRGRRGTEAFF	TGTGCCAGCAGAAACAGGGGGCGGAGGGGCACTGAAGCTTTCTTT
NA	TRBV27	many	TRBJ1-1	CASSLYREGDKPEAFF	TGTGCCAGCAGTTTATACAGGGAGGGAGATAAACCTGAAGCTTTCTTT
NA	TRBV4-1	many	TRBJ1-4	CASSQRSWEKLFF	TGCGCCAGCAGCCAAAGGTCTTGGGAAAAACTGTTTTTT